The present entry profiles one T cell receptor beta chain with its context. Its specificity is unknown. This sample stems from a study of T cell responses to AZD1222 COVID-19 vaccine. Study information: The study pooled second doses at about 4 or about 12 weeks.

Data came from immunoSEQ multiplex PCR; TCRdb stores just in-frame clones and leaves some out. The data contain around 140,000 clones, around 85% of them singletons. General study results and limits: Spike regions recognized by vaccine-associated CD4 TCRs spanned the protein, led by 160-218 and 743-854. Baseline seropositives among AZD1222 recipients totaled only 6 or 7. Mostly white British, mostly female donors; authors suggested clonal diversity may be underestimated.

CDR1 and CDR2 (germline): SGDLS, YYNGEE. The CDR3 spans 15 residues. Trimming cost V 4 bases and J 0 bases, with 13 bases left between them. The TCR originated in an adult in good health. The starting material was peripheral blood, obtained on day 0 of AZD1222 vaccination. V and J are TRBV9 and TRBJ1-2; a weak D match, TRBD1 (6 bases). This CDR3 is CASSHTGLSNYGYTF. The CDR3 DNA follows: TGTGCCAGCAGCCACACAGGGTTGTCTAACTATGGCTACACCTTC. Using reference TRBV9 and TRBJ1-2 for the parts outside the CDR3, the full variable domain is DSGVTQTPKHLITATGQRVTLRCSPRSGDLSVYWYQQSLDQGLQFLIQYYNGEERAKGNILERFSAQQFPDLHSELNLSSLELGDSALYFCASSHTGLSNYGYTFGSGTRLTVV.